One sample yielded the 26 T cell receptor beta chains listed below, sequenced in a study of OX40 agonist ivuxolimab in advanced cancers. Profiled with immunoSEQ multiplex PCR; TCRdb holds only in-frame clones, not every one. Here the sample spans over 50,000 clones, approximately 92% being singletons. Sequenced material: CD4+ or CD8+ T cells sorted from blood, taken in a trial of the OX40 agonist ivuxolimab. The receptors here all came from an adult with an advanced solid tumor such as melanoma, head and neck, liver or kidney cancer.

The J gene is TRBJ2-3, the V gene TRBV7-2; D is uncertain. V lost 1 base and J 7 bases, leaving 21 bases between the germline ends. CDR1 SGHTA and CDR2 FQGNSA come from the germline V gene. This CDR3 is 17 amino acids long. DNA of the CDR3: TGTGCCAGCAGCTTAGTTCCCTGGCGGAGCCGCGGAAATACGCAGTATTTT. It is translated as CASSLVPWRSRGNTQYF.

V and J are TRBV28 and TRBJ2-4; 9 bases align to TRBD2. The length of the CDR3 is 17 residues. The junction had 14 bases not matched to a gene; V was cut back by 3 bases and J by 8 bases. Germline values: CDR1 MDHEN, CDR2 SYDVKM. CDR3 sequence (DNA): TGTGCCAGCAGTTTCAGAGTATTGCGGGGGGGCGTCGACATTCAGTACTTC. Its translation is CASSFRVLRGGVDIQYF.

The rearrangement joins TRBV28 to TRBJ2-3; 9 bases are a match to TRBD2. The CDR3 totals 18 residues. V lost 4 bases, J lost 2 bases, and 13 bases stayed unmatched. The germline gives CDR1 MDHEN, CDR2 SYDVKM. The CDR3 is CASSSFMLAGENTDTQYF. The CDR3 nucleotides read TGTGCCAGCAGTTCATTTATGTTAGCGGGGGAGAACACAGATACGCAGTATTTT.

The chain couples TRBV27 to TRBJ2-6, with 7 bases fitting TRBD1. In germline, CDR1 is MNHEY, CDR2 SMNVEV (reference sequence). The trim removed 3 bases at V and 4 bases at J, leaving 12 bases unmatched. There are 18 residues in the CDR3. The CDR3 DNA reads TGTGCCAGCAGTTTGTTCCGGACAGGCGTCGGGGGGGCCAACGTCCTGACTTTC. Translating it yields CASSLFRTGVGGANVLTF.

This clone is a singleton in its sample. The chain carries TRBV30 and TRBJ1-2; D ambiguous. Trimming stripped 5 bases from V and 6 bases from J, with 13 bases between. The CDR3 is 12 amino acids. Germline V gene sequence: CDR1 GTSNPN, CDR2 SVGIG (reference sequence). The CDR3 loop is CAWSKGRNGYTF. The CDR3 region has the DNA TGTGCCTGGTCCAAAGGGAGGAATGGCTACACCTTC.

The rearrangement links TRBV9 to TRBJ1-5; a possible D gene is TRBD1 (5 bases). The CDR3 spans 14 residues. Per the germline V gene, CDR1 is SGDLS and CDR2 is YYNGEE. The germline V and J ends were trimmed by 0 bases and 4 bases, with 8 bases remaining between them. The CDR3 reads CASSVGEGNQPQHF. CDR3 bases: TGTGCCAGCAGCGTAGGGGAGGGGAATCAGCCCCAGCATTTT.

The genes are TRBV4-2 and TRBJ2-2; 16 bases map to TRBD2. With 4 bases clipped from V and 4 bases from J, the junction kept 6 bases outside the gene matches. Germline assignment: CDR1 LGHNA and CDR2 YNFKEQ. This CDR3 is built from 18 residues. CDR3 loop: CASSLGTSGGVGTGELFF. The CDR3, as DNA: TGTGCCAGCAGCCTGGGGACTAGCGGGGGGGTTGGCACCGGGGAGCTGTTTTTT.

The chain joins TRBV21-1 to TRBJ2-7; the listed D gene, TRBD2, was not tested against the DNA. TRBV21-1 is classified as a pseudogene. This CDR3 spans 12 amino acids. Written as DNA, the CDR3 is TGTGCCAGCAGCAAATCACACTACGAGCAGTACGTC. Its translation: CASSKSHYEQYV.

V usage is TRBV5-1 and J usage is TRBJ2-2; D is possibly TRBD2 (6 bases). Germline CDR1 reads SGHRS; CDR2 reads YFSETQ. CDR3 length: 16 residues. Deletions cut 4 bases from V and 3 bases from J, with 16 bases between. The CDR3 DNA sequence: TGCGCCAGCAGCGACCCCTTTCTAGCGCACACCGGGGAGCTGTTTTTT. It yields the protein CASSDPFLAHTGELFF.

The rearrangement uses TRBV4-3 and TRBJ2-3; D gene uncertain. The V end lost 0 bases, the J end lost 6 bases, and 7 bases lay between the germline ends. Germline CDR1 LGHNA, CDR2 YSLEER. The CDR3 has 13 residues. The CDR3: CASSQDGSDTQYF. As DNA, the CDR3 is TGCGCCAGCAGCCAAGATGGGTCGGATACGCAGTATTTT.

This chain connects TRBV7-9 to TRBJ2-7, with TRBD1 matching over 7 bases. Trimming at V came to 5 bases and at J to 3 bases, leaving 7 bases not matched to a gene. CDR3 length equals 14 residues. Germline V lookup: CDR1 SEHNR, CDR2 FQNEAQ (reference sequence). The CDR3 DNA reads TGTGCCAGCAGCCAGGGGGTAGTTTACTACGAGCAGTACGTC. Translating it yields CASSQGVVYYEQYV.

The sample holds one count of this clone. The chain carries TRBV4-3 and TRBJ1-5, with a weak D call TRBD1 (6 bases). The CDR3 loop spans 18 amino acids. Per the germline V gene, CDR1 is LGHNA and CDR2 is YSLEER. Trimming shortened V by 0 bases and J by 0 bases, and 15 bases separated the two germline ends. The CDR3 here is CASSQDSPGANSNQPQHF. The CDR3, as DNA: TGCGCCAGCAGCCAAGATTCCCCAGGGGCAAATAGCAATCAGCCCCAGCATTTT.

The genes are TRBV5-5 and TRBJ1-5, with D unresolved. The germline CDR1 and CDR2 sequences are SGHKS and YYEKEE (reference sequence). The CDR3 totals 13 residues. Trimming pared 0 bases from V and 6 bases from J, leaving 7 bases between. The CDR3 region is CASSLDLSQPQHF. In nucleotides, the CDR3 is TGTGCCAGCAGCTTGGACCTTAGTCAGCCCCAGCATTTT.

The V gene is TRBV2, the J gene TRBJ2-7; D might be TRBD1 (6 bases). Germline V gives CDR1 SNHLY, CDR2 FYNNEI. V was shortened by 10 bases and J by 2 bases, with 15 bases between the two germline ends. CDR3 length: 13 amino acids. The chain's CDR3 is CATADSSPYEQYF. CDR3 DNA: TGTGCCACCGCGGACAGCTCACCCTACGAGCAGTACTTC. Complete variable domain (other parts from reference TRBV2 and TRBJ2-7): EPEVTQTPSHQVTQMGQEVILRCVPISNHLYFYWYRQILGQKVEFLVSFYNNEISEKSEIFDDQFSVERPDGSNFTLKIRSTKLEDSAMYFCATADSSPYEQYFGPGTRLTVT.

V and J are TRBV6-5 and TRBJ1-1; D is uncertain. Between the trimmed V and J ends, which lost 1 base and 0 bases, there was a span of 9 bases. CDR3 length: 15 residues. Germline loops: CDR1 MNHEY, CDR2 SVGAGI. CDR3 sequence (DNA): TGTGCCAGCAGTTACTATGACGGCATGAACACTGAAGCTTTCTTT. It specifies CASSYYDGMNTEAFF.

To note about this clone: The sample holds other DNA sequences that translate to the same CDR3. V is TRBV6-5 and J is TRBJ1-2; weak D call: TRBD1 (6 bases). V was pared by 0 bases and J by 4 bases, with 9 bases between. CDR3 length: 14 amino acids. Germline-derived CDR1 and CDR2 are MNHEY and SVGAGI. CDR3 coding DNA: TGTGCCAGCAGTTACTCAGGGGGTGGCTATGGCTACACCTTC. Residues: CASSYSGGGYGYTF.

The rearrangement uses TRBV27 and TRBJ1-5, with 7 bases that match TRBD1. The CDR3 has 14 amino acids. The J segment lost 1 base and the V segment lost 6 bases, leaving 3 bases of the junction unmatched. CDR1 is MNHEY, CDR2 SMNVEV, per germline (reference sequence). The CDR3: CASSKTGSNQPQHF. The CDR3 DNA sequence: TGTGCCAGCAGCAAGACAGGGAGCAATCAGCCCCAGCATTTT.

The chain employs TRBV27 and TRBJ1-2; D not resolved. Trimming stripped 2 bases from V and 5 bases from J, with 12 bases between. The CDR3 runs 14 residues. Germline V CDR1 and CDR2: MNHEY, SMNVEV (reference sequence). In nucleotides, the CDR3 is TGTGCCAGCAGTTTAGTAGGAGGGATATATGGCTACACCTTC. This translates into CASSLVGGIYGYTF.

This chain uses TRBV4-1 with TRBJ1-2; 7 bases map to TRBD1. CDR3 length: 14 residues. J lost 8 bases, V lost 4 bases, and 10 bases had no gene match. Germline loops: CDR1 MGHRA, CDR2 YSYEKL. The CDR3 nucleotides read TGCGCCAGCAGCCTCAAACAGGGGTCTCGGGGCTACACCTTC. Protein sequence: CASSLKQGSRGYTF.

This chain connects TRBV4-1 to TRBJ1-5; TRBD1 aligns across 8 bases. The germline CDR1 and CDR2 sequences are MGHRA and YSYEKL. The J segment lost 5 bases and the V segment lost 3 bases, leaving 6 bases of the junction unmatched. The CDR3 is made up of 15 amino acids. The CDR3 loop is CASSQTGAGDQPQHF. In nucleotides, the CDR3 is TGCGCCAGCAGCCAGACAGGGGCGGGGGATCAGCCCCAGCATTTT.

The chain joins TRBV30 to TRBJ2-1; TRBD2 aligns across 8 bases. The CDR3 is made up of 15 amino acids. Germline V gene lookup returns CDR1 GTSNPN and CDR2 SVGIG (reference sequence). V dropped 4 bases and J dropped 10; count of bases not matched to a gene: 15. The DNA for the CDR3 is TGTGCCTGGAATCCCAGGCCAGCGGGAGTAGACGAGCAGTTCTTC. Its translation: CAWNPRPAGVDEQFF.

This clone was found once. The chain has TRBV6-6 and TRBJ2-7; 7 bases are a match to TRBD1. This CDR3 spans 13 amino acids. Germline lookup yields CDR1 MNHNY and CDR2 SVGAGI (reference sequence). The J segment lost 4 bases and the V segment lost 2 bases, leaving 2 bases of the junction unmatched. CDR3 in DNA: TGTGCCAGCAGTTACAGCAGGGGGTACGAGCAGTACGTC. It encodes CASSYSRGYEQYV.

This rearrangement joins TRBV20-1 to TRBJ1-1, with D perhaps matching TRBD1 (5 bases). The CDR3 covers 11 residues. CDR1 is DFQATT and CDR2 is SNEGSKA in the germline V gene (reference sequence). Trimming cost V 4 bases and J 7 bases, with 10 bases left between them. CDR3 in DNA: TGCAGTGCTATGGGGGAGGGTGAAGCTTTCTTT. Encoded protein: CSAMGEGEAFF.

The chain joins TRBV9 to TRBJ2-2; D uncertain. CDR3 length: 13 residues. The V and J ends lost 3 bases and 6 bases respectively, with 9 bases between them. Germline CDR1 SGDLS, CDR2 YYNGEE. CDR3 DNA: TGTGCCAGCAGCGGACGAGAACCCGGGGAGCTGTTTTTT. This translates into CASSGREPGELFF.

This clone occurred once. The J gene is TRBJ2-1, the V gene TRBV6-5; a possible D gene is TRBD2 (5 bases). The CDR3 sequence is 15 residues long. Germline loops: CDR1 MNHEY, CDR2 SVGAGI. Deletions cut 2 bases from V and 8 bases from J, with 16 bases between. CDR3 sequence: CASSYVGGPGDEQFF. CDR3 sequence (DNA): TGTGCCAGCAGTTACGTTGGCGGGCCAGGAGATGAGCAGTTCTTC.

This chain uses TRBV29-1 with TRBJ2-7, with 9 bases identical to TRBD1. V shed 3 bases and J 4 bases; nucleotides not matched to a gene: 4. Germline V gene lookup returns CDR1 SQVTM and CDR2 ANQGSEA. The CDR3 runs 13 residues. The CDR3 region is CSVEGQGGYEQYF. The DNA of the CDR3 is TGCAGCGTTGAGGGACAGGGAGGGTACGAGCAGTACTTC.